One and the same sample provided the 24 T cell receptor beta chains below, sequenced in a study of glioma-infiltrating T cells after dendritic cell vaccination. The repertoire was sequenced with immunoSEQ multiplex PCR; TCRdb's copy has only in-frame clones and lacks some. In the table there are around 97,000 clones, roughly 79% of which are singletons. The sequenced sample was blood, obtained before dendritic cell vaccination. The receptors come from a human donor with glioblastoma.

The V gene is TRBV4-1, the J gene TRBJ2-7, with D tentatively TRBD2 (5 bases). CDR1 MGHRA and CDR2 YSYEKL come from the germline V gene. V lost 3 bases, J lost 2 bases, and 11 bases lay in between. CDR3 size: 14 residues. CDR3 sequence: CASSQDTLAYEQYF. Here the CDR3 DNA reads TGCGCCAGCAGCCAGGATACACTAGCCTACGAGCAGTACTTC.

This rearrangement joins TRBV29-1 to TRBJ2-2; TRBD1 agrees at 7 bases. Germline V gives CDR1 SQVTM, CDR2 ANQGSEA. The CDR3 consists of 14 residues. V was pared by 7 bases and J by 6 bases, with 11 bases of the junction left unmatched. CDR3 bases: TGCAGCGCTGAGACAGGGTTCGGGGCCGGGGAGCTGTTTTTT. Translating it yields CSAETGFGAGELFF.

The V and J genes are TRBV6-1 and TRBJ2-1, with D perhaps matching TRBD1 (5 bases). V was cut by 7 bases and J by 5 bases, with 12 bases left in between. CDR1 and CDR2 from the germline V gene are MNHNS and SASEGT. CDR3 length: 13 amino acids. The CDR3 region is CASNRWTNNEQFF. The CDR3 nucleotides are TGTGCCAGCAACAGGTGGACCAACAATGAGCAGTTCTTC.

The chain employs TRBV6-6 and TRBJ2-7, with D possibly matching TRBD2 (6 bases). V lost 2 bases and J lost 6, with 8 bases in between. Germline V gene lookup returns CDR1 MNHNY and CDR2 SVGAGI (reference sequence). CDR3 length: 12 amino acids. The CDR3 region has the DNA TGTGCCAGCAGTTACACGGGACTCGAGCAGTACTTC. Its translation: CASSYTGLEQYF.

The chain employs TRBV2 and TRBJ2-3; TRBD2 aligns across 12 bases. This CDR3 is built from 15 residues. Germline trimming cut 7 bases from V and 1 base from J; bases unmatched to any gene: 3. Per germline, CDR1 SNHLY and CDR2 FYNNEI. The CDR3 DNA is TGTGCCAGCAACCGACTAGCGGGGGGCACAGATACGCAGTATTTT. Amino acid sequence: CASNRLAGGTDTQYF.

V usage is TRBV6-1 and J usage is TRBJ1-3, with TRBD1 as a possible D gene (5 bases). The length of the CDR3 is 15 residues. V lost 6 bases and J 4 bases, leaving 16 bases between the germline ends. Looked up from germline, CDR1 is MNHNS and CDR2 is SASEGT. The CDR3 DNA reads TGTGCCAGCAGGAATAGCGGGACGTCCGGAAACACCATATATTTT. Its protein product is CASRNSGTSGNTIYF.

J is TRBJ1-4 and V is TRBV7-6; 9 bases agree with TRBD1. J was trimmed by 8 bases and V by 1 base; bases with no gene match: 8. The CDR3 runs to 16 residues. Germline CDR1 SGHVS, CDR2 FNYEAQ. In DNA form, the CDR3 reads TGTGCCAGCAGCTTAGGGGGACAGGGACGGAGAGAAAAACTGTTTTTT. Protein: CASSLGGQGRREKLFF.

The chain has TRBV7-2 and TRBJ2-4, with a possible D match to TRBD2 (5 bases). Germline CDR1 reads SGHTA; CDR2 reads FQGNSA. Deletions cut 0 bases from V and 0 bases from J, with 9 bases between. The CDR3 is 16 residues long. The CDR3 coding sequence is TGTGCCAGCAGCTTAGCGTCGGGGTTAGCCAAAAACATTCAGTACTTC. This translates into CASSLASGLAKNIQYF. The whole variable domain, remainder taken from reference TRBV7-2 and TRBJ2-4, is GAGVSQSPSNKVTEKGKDVELRCDPISGHTALYWYRQSLGQGLEFLIYFQGNSAPDKSGLPSDRFSAERTGGSVSTLTIQRTQQEDSAVYLCASSLASGLAKNIQYFGAGTRLSVL.

V is TRBV5-1 and J is TRBJ1-1, with TRBD1 matching 8 bases. The CDR3 sequence is 14 residues long. Germline CDR1 SGHRS, CDR2 YFSETQ. The V segment lost 2 bases and the J segment 3 bases; nucleotides outside the gene matches: 3. The CDR3 DNA is TGCGCCAGCAGCTTAACAGGGGGGGACACTGAAGCTTTCTTT. Its protein product is CASSLTGGDTEAFF.

The V gene is TRBV5-4, the J gene TRBJ1-1; a weak D match, TRBD1 (5 bases). Germline V gene data show CDR1 as SGHNT and CDR2 as YYREEE (reference sequence). The CDR3 covers 12 residues. V was pared by 4 bases and J by 11 bases, with 15 bases between. The CDR3 coding sequence is TGTGCCAGCAGCCTAGGGGAACAAACGGCTTTCTTT. Translated, it gives CASSLGEQTAFF.

The chain couples TRBV30 to TRBJ2-7, with a tentative D call TRBD1 (6 bases). With 2 bases removed from V and 2 bases from J, the gap between germline ends came to 19 bases. Germline assignment: CDR1 GTSNPN and CDR2 SVGIG (reference sequence). The CDR3 is made up of 16 amino acids. The CDR3 DNA reads TGTGCCTGGAGTCTGAGGACAGACACCCTCCCCTACGAGCAGTACTTC. Protein: CAWSLRTDTLPYEQYF.

V and J are TRBV4-1 and TRBJ1-2; D might be TRBD1 (6 bases). CDR1 is MGHRA, CDR2 YSYEKL, per germline. With 1 base removed from V and 7 bases from J, the gap between germline ends came to 19 bases. The CDR3 consists of 16 residues. CDR3 protein: CASSQVPTGIIGGYTF. The CDR3 region has the DNA TGCGCCAGCAGCCAAGTCCCAACAGGGATTATTGGTGGCTACACCTTC.

V usage is TRBV11-2 and J usage is TRBJ2-2, with D possibly matching TRBD1 (5 bases). Germline V lookup: CDR1 SGHAT, CDR2 FQNNGV. The length of the CDR3 is 13 residues. Trimming left V 1 base short and J 7 bases short, with 7 bases between. DNA for the CDR3: TGTGCCAGCAGCTTAGGGGGCGTCGGGGAGCTGTTTTTT. This translates into CASSLGGVGELFF.

V is TRBV7-8 and J is TRBJ2-7; TRBD2 is a possible D gene (6 bases). Between the trimmed V and J ends, which lost 1 base and 7 bases, there was a span of 14 bases. The CDR3 consists of 14 residues. Germline V gives CDR1 SGHVS, CDR2 FQNEAQ. CDR3 DNA sequence: TGTGCCAGCAGCTTAGTCCCGGGAGCGGAAGAGCAGTACTTC. The encoded protein is CASSLVPGAEEQYF.

V is TRBV6-4 and J is TRBJ2-3; the match to TRBD2 covers 10 bases. The V gene's germline CDR1 is MRHNA and CDR2 SNTAGT. The CDR3 has 14 amino acids. The V segment lost 10 bases and the J segment 0 bases; nucleotides outside the gene matches: 4. The CDR3 region is CATQRGGSTDTQYF. The CDR3 DNA is TGTGCCACTCAGCGGGGGGGAAGCACAGATACGCAGTATTTT.

The chain has TRBV6-5 and TRBJ1-2; D is ambiguous. The CDR3 runs to 11 residues. V shed 2 bases and J shed 8 bases, with 6 bases lying between them. Germline V gene data show CDR1 as MNHEY and CDR2 as SVGAGI. The CDR3 loop is CASSYRGGYTF. CDR3 bases: TGTGCCAGCAGTTACAGAGGAGGCTACACCTTC.

This sequence joins TRBV6-1 and TRBJ1-1; D unresolved. This CDR3 has 16 amino acids. With 2 bases removed from V and 0 bases from J, the gap between germline ends came to 13 bases. Germline CDR1 MNHNS, CDR2 SASEGT. This CDR3 is CASSEIGNPMNTEAFF. CDR3 coding DNA: TGTGCCAGCAGTGAAATCGGTAATCCCATGAACACTGAAGCTTTCTTT.

Only a few counts were recorded for this clone. The chain joins TRBV7-9 to TRBJ1-3; D is undetermined. The CDR3 has 12 residues. Germline CDR1 and CDR2: SEHNR and FQNEAQ (reference sequence). V was cut by 5 bases and J by 2 bases, with 4 bases left in between. This CDR3 is CASSETGNTIYF. DNA of the CDR3: TGTGCCAGCAGCGAGACTGGAAACACCATATATTTT.

The gene calls are TRBV7-9 and TRBJ2-3; 10 bases are a match to TRBD2. V was clipped by 3 bases and J by 2 bases; unmatched bases: 5. The CDR3 is 16 residues long. CDR1 is SEHNR and CDR2 is FQNEAQ in the germline V gene (reference sequence). CDR3 sequence: CASSLLAGDHTDTQYF. In DNA form, the CDR3 reads TGTGCCAGCAGCTTGCTAGCGGGGGATCACACAGATACGCAGTATTTT.

The chain recombines TRBV7-9 with TRBJ2-5, with D perhaps TRBD2 (7 bases). Germline CDR1 is SEHNR and CDR2 is FQNEAQ (reference sequence). V was clipped by 7 bases and J by 5 bases, with 23 bases between them. This CDR3 contains 16 residues. This CDR3 reads CASTRRGGLTGETQYF. The CDR3 region has the DNA TGTGCCAGCACCAGGAGGGGGGGCCTAACGGGGGAGACCCAGTACTTC.

The V call is TRBV5-4, the J call TRBJ2-5; possibly TRBD1 for D (6 bases). With 3 bases removed from V and 2 bases from J, the gap between germline ends came to 14 bases. The CDR3 totals 15 residues. CDR1 and CDR2 from the germline V gene are SGHNT and YYREEE (reference sequence). This CDR3 reads CASSSPGHGQETQYF. CDR3 in DNA: TGTGCCAGCAGCTCCCCGGGACATGGGCAAGAGACCCAGTACTTC. The variable domain in full, with the rest retrieved from reference TRBV5-4 and TRBJ2-5, is ETGVTQSPTHLIKTRGQQVTLRCSSQSGHNTVSWYQQALGQGPQFIFQYYREEENGRGNFPPRFSGLQFPNYSSELNVNALELDDSALYLCASSSPGHGQETQYFGPGTRLLVL.

This sequence joins TRBV19 and TRBJ1-6; 9 bases map to TRBD1. V lost 5 bases to trimming and J lost 10 bases; unmatched junction nucleotides: 6. Germline values: CDR1 LNHDA, CDR2 SQIVND (reference sequence). The CDR3 has 14 residues. DNA of the CDR3: TGTGCCAGTAGTGAACAGGGGGCTCGCTCACCCCTCCACTTT. Amino acid sequence: CASSEQGARSPLHF.

The chain employs TRBV7-2 and TRBJ1-2; a weak D match, TRBD1 (6 bases). V lost 4 bases and J 2 bases, leaving 8 bases between the germline ends. CDR1 is SGHTA and CDR2 is FQGNSA in the germline V gene. The CDR3 sequence is 13 residues long. The chain's CDR3 is CASSSQGNYGYTF. CDR3 nucleotides: TGTGCCAGCAGCTCCCAGGGGAACTATGGCTACACCTTC.

V and J are TRBV10-1 and TRBJ1-2; no clear D gene. V shed 3 bases and J shed 5 bases, with 13 bases lying between them. Germline V gene lookup returns CDR1 WNHNN and CDR2 SYGVQD (reference sequence). CDR3 length equals 14 residues. CDR3: CASSDPGRPYGYTF. The CDR3 DNA is TGCGCCAGCAGTGACCCGGGGAGGCCGTATGGCTACACCTTC.